The next 16 T cell receptor beta chains were all read from a single sample in a study of T cells after yellow fever vaccination. One entry per CDR3 protein results from TCRdb running MiXCR on the 5' RACE reads. The sample shows 300,000 or so distinct CDR3 sequences, approximately 8% of them seen only once. Specimen: PBMCs, collected more than 35 days after the first yellow fever vaccination. The origin of the receptors is a man aged 18-30 years who received the YFV17D yellow fever vaccine.

This chain uses TRBV5-6 with TRBJ2-2; D may be TRBD2 (6 bases). V was clipped by 6 bases and J by 3 bases, with 12 bases between them. CDR1 SGHDT and CDR2 YYEEEE come from the germline V gene. The CDR3 totals 14 residues. Here the CDR3 DNA reads TGTGCCAGCAACCTGGGACTGCACACCGGGGAGCTGTTTTTT. It encodes CASNLGLHTGELFF.

The chain has TRBV9 and TRBJ2-3, with 7 bases matching TRBD1. The CDR3 covers 15 residues. The germline gives CDR1 SGDLS, CDR2 YYNGEE. V shed 3 bases and J 2 bases; nucleotides not matched to a gene: 6. The CDR3 sequence: CASSEGARVTDTQYF. CDR3 nucleotides: TGTGCCAGCAGCGAGGGGGCGAGGGTCACAGATACGCAGTATTTT.

The chain employs TRBV25-1 and TRBJ2-6, with 7 nucleotides matching TRBD1. CDR3 length equals 16 residues. Germline loops: CDR1 MGHDK, CDR2 SYGVNS. The trim removed 5 bases at V and 5 bases at J, leaving 9 bases unmatched. This CDR3 reads CASSTRQGWRANVLTF. For the CDR3, the DNA is TGTGCCAGCAGTACTCGACAGGGATGGAGGGCCAACGTCCTGACTTTC. Full variable domain (rest looked up from reference TRBV25-1 and TRBJ2-6): EADIYQTPRYLVIGTGKKITLECSQTMGHDKMYWYQQDPGMELHLIHYSYGVNSTEKGDLSSESTVSRIRTEHFPLTLESARPSHTSQYLCASSTRQGWRANVLTFGAGSRLTVL.

This clonotype was detected a few times. The V gene is TRBV29-1, the J gene TRBJ2-1; D remains unclear. CDR3 length: 14 residues. V gave up 4 bases and J gave up 0 bases, with 10 bases separating them. From germline, CDR1 is SQVTM and CDR2 ANQGSEA. The CDR3 protein is CSVVRGSSYNEQFF. The CDR3 DNA follows: TGCAGCGTTGTAAGAGGTAGCTCCTACAATGAGCAGTTCTTC.

The DNA of the CDR3 is TGCGCCAGCAGTGATTGGGGCGGTGAAGCTTTCTTT. Translated: CASSDWGGEAFF. The chain joins TRBV10-2 to TRBJ1-1, with a weak D call TRBD1 (5 bases). Germline-derived CDR1 and CDR2 are WSHSY and SAAADI. CDR3 size: 12 residues. The V end lost 3 bases, the J end lost 7 bases, and 9 bases lay between the germline ends.

The chain joins TRBV10-3 to TRBJ1-3; D perhaps matches TRBD1 (6 bases). Germline assignment: CDR1 ENHRY and CDR2 SYGVKD. This CDR3 contains 14 residues. V was pared by 8 bases and J by 4 bases, with 15 bases between. CDR3 nucleotides: TGTGCCATCGGGTCCAGGGGTTCAGGAAACACCATATATTTT. It yields the protein CAIGSRGSGNTIYF.

This chain uses TRBV11-2 with TRBJ2-7, with D possibly called TRBD1 or TRBD2 (5 bases each). Germline CDR1 is SGHAT and CDR2 is FQNNGV. Trimming took 2 bases from V and 5 from J, leaving 10 bases between them. This CDR3 spans 13 amino acids. CDR3 nucleotides: TGTGCCAGCAGCTTATGGTTGGGGGACGAGCAGTACTTC. Its protein is CASSLWLGDEQYF.

This clonotype showed up just a few times. V and J are TRBV30 and TRBJ2-3; D not resolved. The germline V and J ends were trimmed by 3 bases and 1 base, with 8 bases remaining between them. Per the germline V gene, CDR1 is GTSNPN and CDR2 is SVGIG (reference sequence). The CDR3 is made up of 13 amino acids. In nucleotides, the CDR3 is TGTGCCTGGAGACTGAAGGGCACAGATACGCAGTATTTT. This gives the protein CAWRLKGTDTQYF.

This clonotype was seen more than once but under ten times. The V gene is TRBV29-1, the J gene TRBJ1-3; D gene unclear. This CDR3 contains 14 residues. Germline V CDR1 and CDR2: SQVTM, ANQGSEA. V was clipped by 0 bases and J by 5 bases, with 11 bases between them. Written as DNA, the CDR3 is TGCAGCGTTGAAGAGGGAAGAAACCGAAACACCATATATTTT. Residues: CSVEEGRNRNTIYF.

The chain joins TRBV23-1 to TRBJ2-7; no firm D call. TRBV23-1 belongs to the ORF category, with a function that is uncertain. V shed 2 bases and J shed 5 bases, with 13 bases lying between them. The CDR3 runs 14 residues. Written as DNA, the CDR3 is TGCGCCAGCAGTCAAGTTAAAGCAGTCAACGAGCAGTACTTC. It encodes CASSQVKAVNEQYF.

The chain links TRBV7-9 to TRBJ2-1; no clear D. V gave up 5 bases and J gave up 10 bases, with 6 bases separating them. Germline CDR1 and CDR2: SEHNR and FQNEAQ (reference sequence). The CDR3 runs 10 residues. Here the CDR3 reads CASSPREQFF. DNA for the CDR3: TGTGCCAGCAGCCCCCGGGAGCAGTTCTTC.

Concerning this clonotype itself: A much more abundant neighbour one base away suggests this may be a read error. The chain couples TRBV5-4 to TRBJ2-2; the match to TRBD1 covers 11 bases. The CDR3 is 15 residues long. With V trimmed by 3 bases and J by 3 bases, 1 base remained unmatched. CDR1 is SGHNT, CDR2 YYREEE, per germline (reference sequence). The CDR3 DNA sequence: TGTGCCAGCAGCTCGGGACAGGGGGACACCGGGGAGCTGTTTTTT. Protein sequence: CASSSGQGDTGELFF.

This clonotype was counted between two and nine times. This rearrangement joins TRBV10-3 to TRBJ2-5, with TRBD2 matching over 8 bases. The ends lost 6 bases at V and 5 bases at J; junction bases unmatched: 5. CDR1 is ENHRY, CDR2 SYGVKD, per germline. The CDR3 contains 13 residues. This CDR3 reads CAIRGLAGETQYF. As DNA, the CDR3 is TGTGCCATCAGAGGACTAGCCGGCGAGACCCAGTACTTC.

This chain links TRBV6-5 with TRBJ2-7; tentatively, D is TRBD2 (6 bases). The germline V gene encodes CDR1 MNHEY and CDR2 SVGAGI. CDR3 size: 12 residues. The ends were cut back, 5 bases at V and 12 bases at J, with 17 bases in the middle. CDR3 residues: CASSTLAGYTYF. The CDR3 nucleotides read TGTGCCAGCAGTACCCTGGCGGGATATACGTACTTC.

This clonotype occurred a few times. The genes are TRBV7-9 and TRBJ1-2; D unclear. V gave up 4 bases and J gave up 4 bases, with 22 bases separating them. The germline gives CDR1 SEHNR, CDR2 FQNEAQ (reference sequence). The CDR3 has 17 residues. CDR3 nucleotides: TGTGCCAGCAGCTCAGACCGACGGATACTATGGGGCTATGGCTACACCTTC. Protein product: CASSSDRRILWGYGYTF.

The table lists this clonotype with a few counts. The chain links TRBV20-1 to TRBJ1-4; D gene uncertain. V lost 6 bases to trimming and J lost 8 bases, with 13 bases between them. The CDR3 spans 12 residues. Germline assignment: CDR1 DFQATT and CDR2 SNEGSKA (reference sequence). The CDR3, as DNA: TGCAGTGCGCGGGCGGCCTACGAAAAACTGTTTTTT. It translates to CSARAAYEKLFF.